The next 10 T cell receptor beta chains were all read from a single sample in a study of cytomegalovirus exposure and HLA in healthy donors (dated by TCRdb to the late 2010s). The library was made by the immunoSEQ multiplex PCR assay. The multiplex PCR relied on a mix of 60 forward primers for TCR Vbeta segments and 13 reverse primers for TCR Jbeta segments. TCRdb retrieved this table from immuneACCESS and kept in-frame rearrangements only. Not all clones are present; in checked studies, unresolved V genes account for under half, and no reason is known for the remainder. In this sample the table shows over 150,000 clones, roughly three quarters of which occur a single time. The top ten clones comprise over 10% of the sample. Sequencing was performed on PBMCs. These receptors were collected from a woman aged 50 to 65 in good health and CMV-seropositive.

V gene TRBV5-1 combines with J gene TRBJ2-7, with 10 bases fitting TRBD1. The CDR3 extends over 14 amino acids. After removal of 4 bases from V and 5 bases from J, the junction contained 6 bases not matched to a gene. The germline gives CDR1 SGHRS, CDR2 YFSETQ. CDR3 in DNA: TGCGCCAGCAGCCCGAGACAGGGGGCGAACGAGCAGTACTTC. This encodes CASSPRQGANEQYF.

J is TRBJ2-7 and V is TRBV2; D not resolved. V lost 11 bases to trimming and J lost 3 bases, with 14 bases between them. The CDR3 extends over 12 amino acids. CDR1 and CDR2 from the germline V gene are SNHLY and FYNNEI. The CDR3 sequence: CALKTAYYEQYF. Here the CDR3 DNA reads TGTGCCCTTAAAACAGCCTACTACGAGCAGTACTTC.

CDR3 DNA sequence: TGTGCCAGCGCGGACAGTAATGAAAAACTGTTTTTT. Its protein is CASADSNEKLFF. The chain employs TRBV2 and TRBJ1-4; a possible D gene is TRBD1 (6 bases). This CDR3 has 12 residues. Germline CDR1 and CDR2: SNHLY and FYNNEI. Trimming cost V 8 bases and J 4 bases, with 8 bases left between them.

The chain links TRBV4-1 to TRBJ1-1; D is uncertain. The CDR3 has 13 amino acids. Germline CDR1 is MGHRA and CDR2 is YSYEKL. The V gene lost 6 bases and the J gene lost 5 bases, with 13 bases spanning the gap. The CDR3 coding sequence is TGCGCCAGCAGTGGCAACCCAGGAACTGAAGCTTTCTTT. This sequence encodes CASSGNPGTEAFF.

The CDR3 protein is CASMSVNSNQPQHF. The CDR3 nucleotides are TGTGCCAGTATGAGTGTTAATAGCAATCAGCCCCAGCATTTT. The V call is TRBV19, the J call TRBJ1-5; D not resolved. The CDR3 spans 14 residues. V was shortened by 7 bases and J by 0 bases, with 10 bases between the two germline ends. In germline, CDR1 is LNHDA, CDR2 SQIVND (reference sequence).

The V and J genes are TRBV12-5 and TRBJ1-1, with 12 bases fitting TRBD1. Germline CDR1 is LGHNT and CDR2 is FRNRAP. The J segment lost 11 bases and the V segment lost 2 bases, leaving 9 bases of the junction unmatched. This CDR3 region has 15 residues. CDR3 residues: CASGLPGQGAGGAFF. The CDR3 DNA sequence: TGTGCTAGTGGTTTGCCGGGACAGGGGGCCGGGGGGGCTTTCTTT. The full variable domain, with the rest looked up from reference TRBV12-5 and TRBJ1-1, is DARVTQTPRHKVTEMGQEVTMRCQPILGHNTVFWYRQTMMQGLELLAYFRNRAPLDDSGMPKDRFSAEMPDATLATLKIQPSEPRDSAVYFCASGLPGQGAGGAFFGQGTRLTVV.

The CDR3 sequence is CASSLWEGSKDTQYF. The CDR3 bases are TGTGCCAGCAGCTTGTGGGAGGGGTCAAAAGATACGCAGTATTTT. The chain uses TRBV7-9 and TRBJ2-3; 7 positions match TRBD2. The trim removed 3 bases at V and 5 bases at J, leaving 8 bases unmatched. This CDR3 region has 15 residues. Germline-derived CDR1 and CDR2 are SEHNR and FQNEAQ (reference sequence). The variable domain in full, completed from reference TRBV7-9 and TRBJ2-3, reads DTGVSQNPRHKITKRGQNVTFRCDPISEHNRLYWYRQTLGQGPEFLTYFQNEAQLEKSRLLSDRFSAERPKGSFSTLEIQRTEQGDSAMYLCASSLWEGSKDTQYFGPGTRLTVL.

The CDR3 DNA follows: TGTGCCAGCAGTGACAGGTGTGCAACTAATGAAAAACTGTTTTTT. This gives the protein CASSDRCATNEKLFF. The gene calls are TRBV25-1 and TRBJ1-4; no clear D. CDR3 length: 15 amino acids. The germline V and J ends were trimmed by 3 bases and 0 bases, with 8 bases remaining between them. The germline V gene encodes CDR1 MGHDK and CDR2 SYGVNS. Drawing the rest from reference TRBV25-1 and TRBJ1-4, the complete variable domain is EADIYQTPRYLVIGTGKKITLECSQTMGHDKMYWYQQDPGMELHLIHYSYGVNSTEKGDLSSESTVSRIRTEHFPLTLESARPSHTSQYLCASSDRCATNEKLFFGSGTQLSVL.

This clone was observed a handful of times. V is TRBV6-1 and J is TRBJ1-4; TRBD1 is a possible D gene (6 bases). The V end was cut by 1 base, the J end by 4 bases, with 10 bases between. The CDR3 sequence is 15 residues long. Per the germline V gene, CDR1 is MNHNS and CDR2 is SASEGT. Written as DNA, the CDR3 is TGTGCCAGCAGTGAAGGGACAGCCGTTAATGAAAAACTGTTTTTT. The encoded protein is CASSEGTAVNEKLFF.

V usage is TRBV30 and J usage is TRBJ1-5; D not resolved. The length of the CDR3 is 13 residues. Germline CDR1 GTSNPN, CDR2 SVGIG (reference sequence). Trimming removed 0 bases at V and 4 bases at J, with 7 bases between. CDR3: CAWSVQANQPQHF. DNA of the CDR3: TGTGCCTGGAGTGTGCAGGCAAATCAGCCCCAGCATTTT.